These 32 T cell receptor beta chains share one sample of origin, sequenced in a study of molecular identifiers for immune sequencing clone quantification. TCRdb passed the PCR reads through MiXCR, listing each CDR3 protein once. There are some 65,000 distinct CDR3 sequences in the sample; around a sixth occur only once, and roughly 1.6% lies in the top ten. Sequenced sample: naive CD8+ T cells from blood, with Jurkat cell RNA spiked in. Subset of the sample: FACS-sorted CD8+CD4-CCR7+CD45RA+ naive T cells. The receptors were sampled from a human donor in good health. Some libraries in this study had Jurkat cell RNA spiked in.

This clonotype was counted ten times or more. The V gene is TRBV27, the J gene TRBJ1-4; D is possibly TRBD1 (5 bases). The CDR3 is 14 amino acids. Germline V gene sequence: CDR1 MNHEY, CDR2 SMNVEV (reference sequence). Trimming shortened V by 4 bases and J by 8 bases, and 14 bases separated the two germline ends. In DNA, the CDR3 is TGTGCCAGCAGTTCCCCGACAGTTAAAGAAAAACTGTTTTTT. This gives the protein CASSSPTVKEKLFF.

Concerning this clonotype: This may be a read error, as it is one base from a much larger clone. CDR3 DNA: TGTGCCAGCAGTACCCGGGCGTCGCGGGAGTGGTACGCCGGGGAGCTGTTTTTT. It specifies CASSTRASREWYAGELFF. The J gene is TRBJ2-2, the V gene TRBV13; 7 bases are a match to TRBD2. Germline V gene sequence: CDR1 PRHDT, CDR2 FYEKMQ (reference sequence). The CDR3 has 18 amino acids. The V segment lost 6 bases and the J segment 6 bases; nucleotides outside the gene matches: 19.

The rearrangement uses TRBV4-1 and TRBJ2-7, with D possibly matching TRBD2 (5 bases). The CDR3 loop spans 15 amino acids. Germline-derived CDR1 and CDR2 are MGHRA and YSYEKL. V lost 0 bases and J 4 bases, leaving 13 bases between the germline ends. The CDR3 DNA is TGCGCCAGCAGCCAAGATAACGGCCCGGGGTACGAGCAGTACTTC. Amino acid sequence: CASSQDNGPGYEQYF.

To note about this clonotype: With a much larger clone just one base away, this may be a read error. This chain links TRBV28 with TRBJ2-1, with D perhaps matching TRBD2 (6 bases). The germline gives CDR1 MDHEN, CDR2 SYDVKM. CDR3 length: 13 amino acids. The chain's CDR3 is CVSIPSSDNEQFF. CDR3 nucleotide sequence: TGTGTCAGCATCCCCTCTAGCGACAATGAGCAGTTCTTC. Drawing the rest from reference TRBV28 and TRBJ2-1, the complete variable domain is DVKVTQSSRYLVKRTGEKVFLECVQDMDHENMFWYRQDPGLGLRLIYFSYDVKMKEKGDIPEGYSVSREKKERFSLILESASTNQTSMYLCVSIPSSDNEQFFGPGTRLTVL.

The J gene is TRBJ1-1, the V gene TRBV5-8; a possible D gene is TRBD1 (6 bases). Trimming took off 4 bases at V and 8 bases at J, with 21 bases between the two ends. The CDR3 contains 15 residues. Germline V lookup: CDR1 SGHTS, CDR2 YDEGEE. In DNA, the CDR3 is TGTGCCAGCAGCCCTCTTGGGCAGGGGACAAGGGAAGCTTTCTTT. Residues: CASSPLGQGTREAFF.

This clonotype was observed at least ten times. The chain carries TRBV7-9 and TRBJ2-7, with 8 bases fitting TRBD2. Trimming took 5 bases from V and 2 from J; bases not matched to a gene: 11. The CDR3 consists of 16 residues. Germline CDR1 reads SEHNR; CDR2 reads FQNEAQ (reference sequence). CDR3 sequence (DNA): TGTGCCAGCAGCGCCGCTTCCGGGACTAGGCCCTACGAGCAGTACTTC. Encoded protein: CASSAASGTRPYEQYF.

This clonotype occurred many times. V usage is TRBV20-1 and J usage is TRBJ1-1; unclear D gene. The CDR3 has 14 residues. The V gene lost 0 bases and the J gene lost 2 bases, with 10 bases spanning the gap. Germline CDR1 reads DFQATT; CDR2 reads SNEGSKA (reference sequence). DNA for the CDR3: TGCAGTGCTAGAGATGTCGGCCTCAACACTGAAGCTTTCTTT. Amino acids: CSARDVGLNTEAFF.

Comment on this clonotype: This may be a read error, as it is one base from a much larger clone. V usage is TRBV4-1 and J usage is TRBJ2-1; 10 nucleotides align to TRBD2. This CDR3 has 15 residues. Germline assignment: CDR1 MGHRA and CDR2 YSYEKL. Here the CDR3 reads CANSPLAGAHNEQFF. The CDR3, as DNA: TGCGCCAACAGCCCGCTAGCGGGGGCTCACAATGAGCAGTTCTTC.

The sample holds a few counts of this clonotype. This may arise from a read error, as a much more abundant clone is one base away. This rearrangement joins TRBV6-1 to TRBJ2-4; D perhaps matches TRBD2 (5 bases). Germline loops: CDR1 MNHNS, CDR2 SASEGT. The CDR3 spans 18 residues. CDR3 loop: CANSEASIGSPSGYIQYF. The DNA for the CDR3 is TGTGCCAACAGTGAAGCGTCAATCGGCTCTCCTTCGGGGTACATTCAGTACTTC.

The sample holds many counts of this clonotype. This sequence joins TRBV4-1 and TRBJ2-7; 10 bases align to TRBD1. CDR3 size: 14 residues. V shed 4 bases, J shed 4 bases, and the junction held 4 bases outside the gene matches. Germline V lookup: CDR1 MGHRA, CDR2 YSYEKL. CDR3 bases: TGCGCCAGCAGCCGTGGGACAGGGGTTTACGAGCAGTACTTC. Its protein product is CASSRGTGVYEQYF.

As to this clonotype: One junction end does not reproduce the germline sequence, and a read error may be involved. V usage is TRBV30 and J usage is TRBJ2-1; D tentatively fits TRBD1 or TRBD2 (7 bases each). The CDR3 runs to 18 residues. Germline V gene sequence: CDR1 GTSNPN, CDR2 SVGIG (reference sequence). The DNA for the CDR3 is TGTGCCTGGAGTGTGGAAGGGGGCGGGAGTACTACGGGGAATGAGCCGGTCTTC. Protein sequence: CAWSVEGGGSTTGNEPVF.

A note on this clonotype: Possible read error: a much larger clone is one base away. The V gene is TRBV12-3 or TRBV12-4, the J gene TRBJ1-1; perhaps TRBD1 as D (5 bases). The CDR3 runs 13 residues. CDR3 DNA sequence: TGTGCCAGCAGCCGCACGGTGGGGACTGAAGCTTCCTTT. Translation: CASSRTVGTEASF.

This sequence joins TRBV5-4 and TRBJ1-3, with 9 bases identical to TRBD1. The V gene's germline CDR1 is SGHNT and CDR2 YYREEE (reference sequence). Losses at the gene ends were 4 bases for V and 1 base for J; bases not matched to a gene: 3. The CDR3 covers 15 residues. This CDR3 is CASSPGTGSGNTIYF. The DNA for the CDR3 is TGTGCCAGCAGCCCGGGGACAGGGTCTGGAAACACCATATATTTT.

This clonotype came up many times. The chain employs TRBV9 and TRBJ1-2; 7 bases align to TRBD1. The germline V gene has CDR1 SGDLS and CDR2 YYNGEE. Trimming at V came to 10 bases and at J to 0 bases, leaving 15 bases not matched to a gene. This CDR3 has 16 residues. CDR3 loop: CALLGEGAPSNYGYTF. The CDR3 region has the DNA TGTGCCCTACTCGGGGAGGGGGCCCCTTCTAACTATGGCTACACCTTC.

This clonotype was recorded at least ten times. The chain uses TRBV29-1 and TRBJ2-2; 11 bases agree with TRBD2. The junction had 3 bases not matched to a gene; V was cut back by 4 bases and J by 8 bases. This CDR3 has 13 amino acids. Germline-derived CDR1 and CDR2 are SQVTM and ANQGSEA. This chain's CDR3 is CSVVLAGVGELFF. The CDR3 DNA sequence: TGCAGCGTTGTACTAGCGGGAGTTGGGGAGCTGTTTTTT.

This clonotype has a single count. One junction end does not reproduce the germline sequence, and a read error may be involved. The chain carries TRBV12-3 or TRBV12-4 and TRBJ2-3, with 8 bases matching TRBD2. The CDR3 covers 15 residues. CDR3 region: CASSLVSGSVDAQYF. The CDR3 coding sequence is TGTGCCAGCAGTTTAGTGAGCGGGAGCGTAGATGCGCAGTATTTT.

The rearrangement joins TRBV19 to TRBJ2-1, with 11 bases identical to TRBD2. Germline CDR1 and CDR2: LNHDA and SQIVND (reference sequence). Trimming cost V 6 bases and J 0 bases; bases outside gene matches: 13. The length of the CDR3 is 19 residues. This CDR3 is CASRSLRTSGPSSYNEQFF. In DNA, the CDR3 is TGTGCCAGTAGGAGCCTACGGACTAGCGGGCCTAGCTCCTACAATGAGCAGTTCTTC.

The sample holds many counts of this clonotype. The chain carries TRBV4-1 and TRBJ2-7, with D unclear. The CDR3 loop spans 15 amino acids. V was pared by 4 bases and J by 6 bases, with 19 bases between. Germline assignment: CDR1 MGHRA and CDR2 YSYEKL. The CDR3 protein is CASSPSLGEQFEQYF. CDR3 DNA sequence: TGCGCCAGCAGCCCTTCATTAGGAGAACAGTTCGAGCAGTACTTC.

In its sample, this clonotype was seen many times. J is TRBJ2-2 and V is TRBV27; D uncertain. CDR3 length equals 14 residues. Trimming cost V 7 bases and J 8 bases, with 17 bases left between them. CDR1 is MNHEY and CDR2 is SMNVEV in the germline V gene (reference sequence). The CDR3 DNA is TGTGCCAGCACCCAGCTTGCAAACGTGGGGGAGCTGTTTTTT. Translated, it gives CASTQLANVGELFF.

This clonotype was recorded many times. The V and J genes are TRBV7-2 and TRBJ2-7, with a tentative D call TRBD2 (5 bases). This CDR3 comprises 14 residues. Germline loops: CDR1 SGHTA, CDR2 FQGNSA. V gave up 7 bases and J gave up 2 bases, with 15 bases separating them. The CDR3 DNA is TGTGCCAGCACCTTCCTAGCTCCTGCCTACGAGCAGTACTTC. Translated: CASTFLAPAYEQYF.

This clonotype was seen many times. CDR3 sequence reads: CASSSDSAAYNEQFF. The CDR3 nucleotides read TGTGCCAGCAGCTCAGACAGTGCCGCCTACAATGAGCAGTTCTTC. The rearrangement links TRBV7-2 to TRBJ2-1; D might be TRBD1 (5 bases). CDR1 SGHTA and CDR2 FQGNSA come from the germline V gene. The V end was cut by 4 bases, the J end by 2 bases, with 12 bases between. The CDR3 loop spans 15 amino acids.

Only a few counts were recorded for this clonotype. The J gene is TRBJ1-1, the V gene TRBV6-1; D is undetermined. Germline assignment: CDR1 MNHNS and CDR2 SASEGT. V gave up 2 bases and J gave up 0 bases, with 16 bases separating them. The CDR3 has 17 amino acids. For the CDR3, the DNA is TGTGCCAGCAGTGAATTTATCCTGGGGTCCATGAACACTGAAGCTTTCTTT. The encoded protein is CASSEFILGSMNTEAFF.

This clonotype has ten or more counts. The chain uses TRBV7-9 and TRBJ2-1, with 9 positions matching TRBD2. This CDR3 region has 17 residues. The germline V gene has CDR1 SEHNR and CDR2 FQNEAQ (reference sequence). V shed 0 bases, J shed 9 bases, and the junction held 12 bases outside the gene matches. The CDR3: CASSLAEAGGPGIEQFF. The CDR3 DNA sequence: TGTGCCAGCAGCTTAGCGGAGGCGGGAGGGCCGGGAATTGAGCAGTTCTTC.

Regarding this clonotype: Germline and junction disagree at one end, which may indicate a read error. The CDR3 DNA sequence: TGTGCTAGCAGCTTCAAGCCTTCCCCCTACAATGAGCAGTTCTTC. Protein sequence: CASSFKPSPYNEQFF. The chain uses TRBV7-7 and TRBJ2-1; no reliable D call. This CDR3 has 15 residues. Germline loops: CDR1 SSHAT, CDR2 FNYEAQ (reference sequence). Supplemented by reference TRBV7-7 and TRBJ2-1, the full variable domain reads GAGVSQSPRYKVTKRGQDVTLRCDPISSHATLYWYQQALGQGPEFLTYFNYEAQPDKSGLPSDRFSAERPEGSISTLTIQRTEQRDSAMYRCASSFKPSPYNEQFFGPGTRLTVL.

The rearrangement uses TRBV7-8 and TRBJ2-2; maybe TRBD2 (7 bases). This CDR3 contains 17 residues. Germline V CDR1 and CDR2: SGHVS, FQNEAQ. Between the trimmed V and J ends, which lost 1 base and 4 bases, there was a span of 16 bases. The CDR3, as DNA: TGTGCCAGCAGCTTAGAGACGGGGGGCAGGGTCACCGGGGAGCTGTTTTTT. Its translation is CASSLETGGRVTGELFF.

A word on this clonotype: A clone one base away is much larger, so this may be a read error. This chain connects TRBV20-1 to TRBJ2-1, with D possibly TRBD2 on 5 matching bases. The CDR3 totals 14 residues. In germline, CDR1 is DFQATT, CDR2 SNEGSKA (reference sequence). The CDR3 DNA reads as TGCAGTGCTAGCAGTGGGAGCTCCTACAATGAGCAGCTCTTC. It translates to CSASSGSSYNEQLF.

This clonotype was recorded many times. The chain has TRBV11-2 and TRBJ2-3, with a possible D match to TRBD1 (5 bases). This CDR3 has 15 amino acids. Between the trimmed V and J ends, which lost 2 bases and 1 base, there was a span of 10 bases. Per the germline V gene, CDR1 is SGHAT and CDR2 is FQNNGV. CDR3 sequence (DNA): TGTGCCAGCAGCTTATTGGGGCTTGGCACAGATACGCAGTATTTT. The encoded protein is CASSLLGLGTDTQYF.

V gene TRBV6-1 combines with J gene TRBJ2-5; TRBD2 agrees at 10 bases. Germline lookup yields CDR1 MNHNS and CDR2 SASEGT. V was clipped by 2 bases and J by 8 bases; unmatched bases: 11. There are 16 residues in the CDR3. The CDR3 spells CASSENWGLAQGTQYF. CDR3 DNA: TGTGCCAGCAGTGAAAATTGGGGACTAGCGCAGGGCACCCAGTACTTC.

This clonotype occurred many times. This rearrangement joins TRBV6-6 to TRBJ2-7; 9 bases are a match to TRBD2. V lost 0 bases and J lost 2; bases outside the gene matches: 20. The CDR3 has 21 residues. Germline CDR1 and CDR2: MNHNY and SVGAGI (reference sequence). This CDR3 reads CASSYSGELAGPPPWPYEQYF. The DNA for the CDR3 is TGTGCCAGCAGTTACTCGGGGGAACTAGCGGGCCCCCCTCCCTGGCCCTACGAGCAGTACTTC.

This clonotype was detected many times. V and J are TRBV3-2 and TRBJ2-7; the table's TRBD1 call for D was not verified on the DNA. TRBV3-2 counts as a pseudogene. The CDR3 is made up of 16 amino acids. CDR3 sequence reads: CASSLRTPASTYEQYF. CDR3 DNA sequence: TGTGCCAGCAGCCTGCGGACACCCGCATCCACCTACGAGCAGTACTTC.

About this clonotype itself: Germline and junction disagree at one end, which may indicate a read error. The V gene is TRBV7-9, the J gene TRBJ2-1; 7 positions agree with TRBD1. CDR1 SEHNR and CDR2 FQNEAQ come from the germline V gene (reference sequence). CDR3 length: 15 residues. CDR3 amino acids: CASSSPGQTYNEQLF. CDR3 coding DNA: TGTGCCAGCAGCTCGCCGGGACAGACCTACAATGAGCAGCTCTTC.

This clonotype has more than one count but fewer than ten. The junction shows a germline mismatch at one end, possibly a read error. This sequence joins TRBV13 and TRBJ2-1; the match to TRBD2 covers 7 bases. The CDR3 extends over 13 amino acids. Germline V gene data show CDR1 as PRHDT and CDR2 as FYEKMQ (reference sequence). The CDR3 is CASSSTSVNGQFF. For the CDR3, the DNA is TGTGCCAGCAGCTCCACTAGCGTTAATGGGCAGTTCTTC.